The 11 T cell receptor beta chains below come from one sample, sequenced in a study of T-cell memory formation after mild COVID-19. TCRdb recomputed calls from the 5' RACE reads with MiXCR, one row per CDR3 protein. The table has under 650,000 distinct CDR3 sequences, around 17% seen once. Sequences were obtained from PBMCs or a T cell subset sorted from them (not recorded which). These receptors were collected from an adult woman who had mild COVID-19 (a few samples of this study predate the infection). Cell type and time point are not known.

This clonotype occurred a few times. CDR3 sequence: CASSPPGKVGYEQYF. CDR3 bases: TGTGCCAGCAGCCCTCCGGGGAAAGTTGGCTACGAGCAGTACTTC. The V call is TRBV7-2, the J call TRBJ2-7, with a weak D call TRBD2 (5 bases). Between the trimmed V and J ends, which lost 5 bases and 3 bases, there was a span of 17 bases. The CDR3 spans 15 residues. Germline V lookup: CDR1 SGHTA, CDR2 FQGNSA.

This clonotype was counted only a few times. The V call is TRBV7-2, the J call TRBJ1-2, with D perhaps TRBD1 (5 bases). Germline values: CDR1 SGHTA, CDR2 FQGNSA. This CDR3 has 13 amino acids. The V and J ends lost 7 bases and 9 bases respectively, with 18 bases between them. CDR3 loop: CASTLSGTPSYTF. CDR3 sequence (DNA): TGTGCCAGCACTCTCTCCGGGACGCCTAGCTACACCTTC. Drawing the rest from reference TRBV7-2 and TRBJ1-2, the complete variable domain is GAGVSQSPSNKVTEKGKDVELRCDPISGHTALYWYRQSLGQGLEFLIYFQGNSAPDKSGLPSDRFSAERTGGSVSTLTIQRTQQEDSAVYLCASTLSGTPSYTFGSGTRLTVV.

The sample holds a few counts of this clonotype. The chain carries TRBV6-5 and TRBJ2-3; D uncertain. The germline CDR1 and CDR2 sequences are MNHEY and SVGAGI. V was pared by 0 bases and J by 7 bases, with 8 bases between. The CDR3 spans 13 residues. The DNA of the CDR3 is TGTGCCAGCAGTTACTCGGTTTATAATACGCAGTATTTT. It is translated as CASSYSVYNTQYF.

This chain joins TRBV20-1 and TRBJ1-1, with TRBD1 matching over 8 bases. This CDR3 has 19 amino acids. Germline V gene sequence: CDR1 DFQATT, CDR2 SNEGSKA (reference sequence). Trimming removed 1 base from V and 4 bases from J; junction bases left unmatched: 20. The CDR3 is CSARGIRDRLKDAVTEAFF. For the CDR3, the DNA is TGCAGTGCTAGAGGCATCCGGGACAGGTTAAAGGACGCTGTCACTGAAGCTTTCTTT.

As concerns this clonotype: The junction does not match germline at one end; this may be a read error. The V call is TRBV6-5, the J call TRBJ1-1, with TRBD1 matching over 9 bases. This CDR3 contains 16 residues. CDR1 is MNHEY and CDR2 is SVGAGI in the germline V gene. CDR3 protein: CAISYYKDRGSTEAFF. CDR3 nucleotide sequence: TGTGCCATCAGTTACTACAAGGACAGGGGTTCGACTGAAGCTTTCTTT.

This rearrangement joins TRBV5-4 to TRBJ2-5; no reliable D call. The CDR3 runs 13 residues. Trimming removed 6 bases from V and 4 bases from J, with 13 bases in between. The V gene's germline CDR1 is SGHNT and CDR2 YYREEE (reference sequence). The CDR3 nucleotides are TGTGCCAGCACCCCTCCCGGAGTAGAGACCCAGTACTTC. Translated: CASTPPGVETQYF.

This clonotype showed up just a few times. V and J are TRBV5-1 and TRBJ2-3; 9 nucleotides line up with TRBD2. The trim removed 1 base at V and 2 bases at J, leaving 8 bases unmatched. Per germline, CDR1 SGHRS and CDR2 YFSETQ. CDR3 length: 17 amino acids. DNA for the CDR3: TGCGCCAGCAGCTTGTGGTCAGGCGGGAGGGCCACAGATACGCAGTATTTT. Amino acids: CASSLWSGGRATDTQYF.

The rearrangement joins TRBV14 to TRBJ1-2; possible D gene TRBD1, 6 bases. The V end was cut by 1 base, the J end by 4 bases, with 13 bases between. This CDR3 has 15 residues. The germline gives CDR1 SGHDN, CDR2 FVKESK. The CDR3 nucleotides are TGTGCCAGCAGCCAAGGGGCAGGGGCCGTCTATGGCTACACCTTC. As protein: CASSQGAGAVYGYTF.

This clonotype has more than one count but fewer than ten. The genes are TRBV4-2 and TRBJ2-3; the D call may be TRBD1 or TRBD2 (5 bases each). Trimming took off 0 bases at V and 4 bases at J, with 11 bases between the two ends. Germline values: CDR1 LGHNA, CDR2 YNFKEQ. This CDR3 contains 15 residues. CDR3 in amino acids: CASSQDGASSDTQYF. In DNA, the CDR3 is TGTGCCAGCAGCCAAGATGGGGCTAGCTCAGATACGCAGTATTTT.

The chain's CDR3 is CASSLLLDTYEQYF. The CDR3 DNA follows: TGTGCCAGCAGTCTACTACTGGACACTTACGAGCAGTACTTC. This rearrangement joins TRBV12-3 or TRBV12-4 to TRBJ2-7; tentative D call: TRBD1 (5 bases). The V end lost 5 bases, the J end lost 4 bases, and 15 bases lay between the germline ends. The CDR3 totals 14 residues.

The V call is TRBV5-1, the J call TRBJ1-4; 9 bases align to TRBD1. Germline-derived CDR1 and CDR2 are SGHRS and YFSETQ. This CDR3 has 15 amino acids. J lost 3 bases, V lost 5 bases, and 5 bases had no gene match. The CDR3 sequence is CASRGQGPANEKLFF. The CDR3 bases are TGCGCCAGCAGAGGACAGGGGCCGGCTAATGAAAAACTGTTTTTT. Using reference TRBV5-1 and TRBJ1-4 for the parts outside the CDR3, the full variable domain is KAGVTQTPRYLIKTRGQQVTLSCSPISGHRSVSWYQQTPGQGLQFLFEYFSETQRNKGNFPGRFSGRQFSNSRSEMNVSTLELGDSALYLCASRGQGPANEKLFFGSGTQLSVL.